These T cell receptor beta chains were read from a single sample in a study of cytomegalovirus exposure and HLA in healthy donors. Here immunoSEQ multiplex PCR was the method, and the copy in TCRdb shows in-frame clones only, minus some. In the table there are about 95,000 clones, 77% of which are singletons. The specimen was PBMCs. These receptors came from a woman in her 40s in good health and CMV-seronegative. Both conserved end residues are part of each CDR3. The order of the fields is clone size, D gene, J gene, V gene, CDR3 protein, CDR3 DNA. The D gene is left open where the match is weak. Clone size is given for some rows only: seen once, a few or many times, or a class if the clone is expanded.

once . TRBJ2-7 TRBV5-6 CASSLSRPSYEQYF TGTGCCAGCAGCCTGAGTCGCCCTTCCTACGAGCAGTACTTC
once TRBD2 TRBJ2-1 TRBV4-3 CASSQDRAGVYNEQFF TGCGCCAGCAGCCAAGATCGGGCGGGGGTCTACAATGAGCAGTTCTTC
. TRBD1 TRBJ2-7 TRBV7-2 CASSPATLDRGYEQYF TGTGCCAGCAGCCCAGCGACGCTGGACAGGGGGTACGAGCAGTACTTC
. TRBD1 TRBJ1-1 TRBV6-1 CASFDRGWAEAFF TGTGCCAGCTTCGACAGGGGTTGGGCTGAAGCTTTCTTT
. TRBD1 TRBJ1-1 TRBV16 CASSQGQGGTEAFF TGTGCCAGCAGCCAAGGGCAGGGGGGCACTGAAGCTTTCTTT
. . TRBJ2-1 TRBV4-1 CASSQVMNEQFF TGCGCCAGCAGCCAAGTAATGAATGAGCAGTTCTTC
many TRBD1 TRBJ1-6 TRBV5-1 CASSLEGTGVSPLHF TGCGCCAGCAGCTTGGAGGGGACAGGGGTATCACCCCTCCACTTT
. . TRBJ1-1 TRBV19 CASSDQQGFMNTEAFF TGTGCCAGTAGTGACCAACAGGGTTTCATGAACACTGAAGCTTTCTTT
. . TRBJ1-2 TRBV7-9 CASSSRQNSGNGYTF TGTGCCAGCAGCTCAAGACAGAATTCGGGTAACGGCTACACCTTC
. . TRBJ1-1 TRBV7-7 CASSLAGGKGHMNTEAFF TGTGCCAGCAGCTTAGCGGGGGGTAAGGGGCACATGAACACTGAAGCTTTCTTT
. TRBD1 TRBJ1-6 TRBV28 CASTAGQDNSPLHF TGTGCCAGCACGGCGGGACAGGATAATTCACCCCTCCACTTT
. . TRBJ1-1 TRBV10-2 CASSGTVETEAFF TGCGCCAGCAGTGGGACAGTAGAAACTGAAGCTTTCTTT
. TRBD1 TRBJ2-7 TRBV4-1 CASSQEWGTGDEQYF TGCGCCAGCAGCCAAGAGTGGGGGACAGGGGACGAGCAGTACTTC
few TRBD2 TRBJ2-1 TRBV4-2 CASSQDAGGTNEQFF TGTGCCAGCAGCCAAGATGCGGGGGGGACAAATGAGCAGTTCTTC
. TRBD1 TRBJ1-6 TRBV5-1 CASSLEGQQNSPLHF TGCGCCAGCAGCTTGGAGGGACAGCAAAATTCACCCCTCCACTTT
. TRBD1 TRBJ2-3 TRBV7-2 CASSTQTGAAGTQYF TGTGCCAGCAGCACCCAAACAGGGGCCGCAGGTACGCAGTATTTT
. TRBD1 TRBJ2-1 TRBV19 CASSIRRGLLGEQFF TGTGCCAGTAGTATACGCAGGGGGCTTCTTGGTGAGCAGTTCTTC
. . TRBJ1-1 TRBV11-2 CASSFGGTEAFF TGTGCCAGCAGCTTCGGGGGAACTGAAGCTTTCTTT
. . TRBJ1-1 TRBV7-8 CASSLARVGTEAFF TGTGCCAGCAGCTTAGCCCGGGTGGGCACTGAAGCTTTCTTT
. . TRBJ1-2 TRBV2 CASTLEGFNYGYTF TGTGCCAGCACCCTGGAGGGGTTCAACTATGGCTACACCTTC
. TRBD2 TRBJ2-7 TRBV7-9 CASSFISGGSGEQYF TGTGCCAGCAGTTTCATCAGCGGGGGTTCGGGGGAGCAGTACTTC
. . TRBJ2-2 TRBV5-1 CASSLAVTGELFF TGCGCCAGCAGCTTGGCCGTAACCGGGGAGCTGTTTTTT
. . TRBJ1-5 TRBV19 CASSIGGDQPQHF TGTGCCAGTAGTATCGGGGGGGATCAGCCCCAGCATTTT
. . TRBJ2-5 TRBV6-1 CASTPVRGRQETQYF TGTGCCAGCACTCCCGTACGGGGGAGACAAGAGACCCAGTACTTC